What follows are 20 T cell receptor beta chains derived from one specimen sequenced in a study of regulatory T cells in long-lasting Graves disease (dated by TCRdb to 2020 to 2022). The label giving this sample's time point can be read as: newly diagnosed GD, antithyroid drugs for less than 3 months. For both TCR sequencing and RNA sequencing, RNA was extracted from PBMCs in TRIzol. The protocol used for the library was multiplex PCR. Sequencing instrument: Illumina HiSeq 4000. iRepertoire HTBI primers and Arm-PCR amplification of CDR3 regions were used to construct TCR beta libraries. Clones were called with MiXCR by TCRdb after fastp trimmed the public reads at Q25, and only in-frame beta chains were retained. All rows with the same CDR3 protein become a single entry with the most common DNA and genes. The table for this sample lists roughly 500,000 distinct CDR3 sequences; roughly 12% of them were counted only once. 8.5% to 10% of the sample lies in the top ten.

The same data also contributed to another study, on T cells in Graves' hyperthyroidism and ophthalmopathy.

Sample: peripheral blood mononuclear cells (PBMCs), taken at new diagnosis, from a patient treated with antithyroid drugs. The receptors shown here come from a young man with Graves disease. Donor details come from another sample of the same person, matched by shared clones.

This clonotype was found a few times. V usage is TRBV9 and J usage is TRBJ2-2; tentatively, D is TRBD2 (6 bases). The CDR3 is 17 amino acids. Trimming cost V 0 bases and J 4 bases, with 16 bases left between them. In germline, CDR1 is SGDLS, CDR2 YYNGEE. The CDR3 sequence is CASSVAGQGGLTGELFF. CDR3 in DNA: TGTGCCAGCAGCGTAGCTGGGCAGGGAGGACTCACCGGGGAGCTGTTTTTT.

The chain carries TRBV5-4 and TRBJ1-2; a possible D gene is TRBD1 (6 bases). The germline V and J ends were trimmed by 5 bases and 6 bases, with 20 bases remaining between them. CDR1 and CDR2 from the germline V gene are SGHNT and YYREEE (reference sequence). This CDR3 contains 15 residues. This CDR3 reads CASSSGTRLQHGYTF. CDR3 in DNA: TGTGCCAGCAGTTCCGGGACAAGGCTTCAGCATGGCTACACCTTC.

This clonotype has ten or more counts. The chain uses TRBV27 and TRBJ1-1, with no clear D. Trimming shortened V by 6 bases and J by 0 bases, and 8 bases separated the two germline ends. The CDR3 totals 13 residues. The germline CDR1 and CDR2 sequences are MNHEY and SMNVEV (reference sequence). The CDR3 bases are TGTGCCAGCAGATCGGTGATGAACACTGAAGCTTTCTTT. Protein: CASRSVMNTEAFF.

This clonotype has a count of ten or more. This chain links TRBV14 with TRBJ2-7; D unclear. The germline CDR1 and CDR2 sequences are SGHDN and FVKESK. V lost 1 base and J lost 9, with 7 bases in between. CDR3 length: 11 residues. CDR3 sequence: CASSQVYLQYF. The CDR3 DNA sequence: TGTGCCAGCAGCCAAGTCTACCTGCAGTACTTC.

This clonotype was seen ten or more times. CDR3 in amino acids: CASISNSRGEGALSTDTQYF. The CDR3 DNA is TGTGCCAGCATTTCCAACAGTAGGGGCGAGGGGGCCCTTAGCACAGATACGCAGTATTTT. The V gene is TRBV12-3 or TRBV12-4, the J gene TRBJ2-3; 7 bases match TRBD1. V was pared by 7 bases and J by 0 bases, with 22 bases of the junction left unmatched. This CDR3 has 20 amino acids.

On this clonotype: A far larger clone is only one base removed, so a read error is likely. The CDR3 does not end in the conserved phenylalanine or tryptophan, so this is likely a read error. The rearrangement links TRBV27 to TRBJ2-2; 14 bases fit TRBD2. This CDR3 spans 14 amino acids. Germline loops: CDR1 MNHEY, CDR2 SMNVEV (reference sequence). Trimming took 6 bases from V and 9 from J; bases not matched to a gene: 3. The CDR3: CASSRLAGGRELFY. The CDR3 bases are TGTGCCAGCAGCCGACTAGCGGGAGGGCGGGAGCTGTTTTAT.

This clonotype was observed a handful of times. This chain links TRBV30 with TRBJ2-6; D ambiguous. CDR1 and CDR2 (germline): GTSNPN, SVGIG (reference sequence). This CDR3 spans 11 amino acids. The CDR3 sequence: CALAGANVLTF. CDR3 bases: TGTGCTTTGGCTGGGGCCAACGTCCTGACTTTC.

This clonotype occurred a few times. The chain combines TRBV27 with TRBJ2-1; 7 bases agree with TRBD1. CDR3 length: 13 amino acids. Germline V gene sequence: CDR1 MNHEY, CDR2 SMNVEV (reference sequence). With 5 bases clipped from V and 10 bases from J, the junction kept 8 bases outside the gene matches. The CDR3 here is CASSLQGFGEQFF. The CDR3 bases are TGTGCCAGCAGTCTACAGGGGTTCGGCGAGCAGTTCTTC.

This sequence joins TRBV5-1 and TRBJ2-7; TRBD2 matches at 7 bases. J lost 0 bases, V lost 1 base, and 10 bases had no gene match. Germline assignment: CDR1 SGHRS and CDR2 YFSETQ. CDR3 length equals 17 residues. The DNA of the CDR3 is TGCGCCAGCAGCTTGAGGGCTAGCGGAATAAGCTCCTACGAGCAGTACTTC. Translated, it gives CASSLRASGISSYEQYF.

This clonotype has ten or more counts. The chain employs TRBV20-1 and TRBJ2-7, with 7 bases that match TRBD2. Germline V CDR1 and CDR2: DFQATT, SNEGSKA (reference sequence). With 0 bases clipped from V and 2 bases from J, the junction kept 7 bases outside the gene matches. The CDR3 runs 15 residues. Here the CDR3 reads CSAREASGSTYEQYF. CDR3 DNA: TGCAGTGCTAGAGAAGCTAGCGGTTCCACCTACGAGCAGTACTTC.

This clonotype was observed at least ten times. V gene TRBV7-2 combines with J gene TRBJ2-7, with 11 positions matching TRBD2. The CDR3 covers 16 residues. V gave up 5 bases and J gave up 0 bases; unmatched junction bases: 6. The germline V gene encodes CDR1 SGHTA and CDR2 FQGNSA. The CDR3 sequence is CASSIEGLAVSYEQYF. CDR3 coding DNA: TGTGCCAGCAGCATTGAGGGACTAGCGGTCTCCTACGAGCAGTACTTC.

This clonotype was seen ten or more times. J is TRBJ2-1 and V is TRBV20-1; 7 nucleotides agree with TRBD2. V gave up 8 bases and J gave up 4 bases; unmatched junction bases: 8. In germline, CDR1 is DFQATT, CDR2 SNEGSKA (reference sequence). The CDR3 consists of 13 residues. CDR3 nucleotide sequence: TGCAGTTCGTCTCCAGCGGGATACAATGAGCAGTTCTTC. Protein: CSSSPAGYNEQFF.

This clonotype has a count of ten or more. This sequence joins TRBV29-1 and TRBJ2-1, with 7 bases fitting TRBD1. Trimming removed 4 bases from V and 7 bases from J; junction bases left unmatched: 7. The germline V gene has CDR1 SQVTM and CDR2 ANQGSEA. This CDR3 has 13 amino acids. The CDR3 reads CSVAGGVQNEQFF. The CDR3 coding sequence is TGCAGCGTTGCAGGGGGAGTTCAGAATGAGCAGTTCTTC.

V is TRBV10-3 and J is TRBJ1-5, with D possibly being TRBD1 (5 bases). Trimming removed 2 bases from V and 9 bases from J, with 14 bases in between. Germline lookup yields CDR1 ENHRY and CDR2 SYGVKD. CDR3 length: 14 residues. Here the CDR3 DNA reads TGTGCCATCAGTGAGATCGGGGGAGATGGGCCCCAGCATTTT. Protein sequence: CAISEIGGDGPQHF.

In this sample, this clonotype turned up many times. The chain carries TRBV6-1 and TRBJ1-1; D gene uncertain. V lost 5 bases and J lost 7, with 14 bases in between. Germline lookup yields CDR1 MNHNS and CDR2 SASEGT. This CDR3 comprises 13 residues. DNA for the CDR3: TGTGCCAGCAGTCCCTGGGAAACAGTTGAAGCTTTCTTT. The encoded protein is CASSPWETVEAFF.

The table lists this clonotype with a few counts. The rearrangement uses TRBV29-1 and TRBJ2-3; 9 bases match TRBD2. The CDR3 totals 14 residues. Germline V gene data show CDR1 as SQVTM and CDR2 as ANQGSEA. V was pared by 1 base and J by 10 bases, with 9 bases of the junction left unmatched. CDR3 coding DNA: TGCAGCGTTGAAGTCGAGCTAGCGGGAATTTCGCAGTATTTT. Translating gives CSVEVELAGISQYF.

This clonotype came up a few times. Because the CDR3 is missing its conserved closing phenylalanine or tryptophan, this is likely a read error. J is TRBJ2-5 and V is TRBV2; maybe TRBD1 (7 bases). There are 14 residues in the CDR3. Germline V gene data show CDR1 as SNHLY and CDR2 as FYNNEI. V was shortened by 8 bases and J by 4 bases, with 17 bases between the two germline ends. Here the CDR3 DNA reads TGTGCCAGCTCCAAATCAGGGGGGCCAGAGACCCAGTACTCC. Amino acid sequence: CASSKSGGPETQYS.

Many counts were recorded for this clonotype. The chain recombines TRBV5-1 with TRBJ1-1; D is perhaps TRBD1 (5 bases). CDR1 is SGHRS and CDR2 is YFSETQ in the germline V gene. The CDR3 has 15 amino acids. The V end was cut by 3 bases, the J end by 2 bases, with 14 bases between. The CDR3 DNA reads as TGCGCCAGCAGCTCCCTCGGGACGGCTAACACTGAAGCTTTCTTT. Translating gives CASSSLGTANTEAFF.

This clonotype appeared a few times. This may come from a read error, since a much larger clone is one base off. The chain has TRBV7-9 and TRBJ2-1; TRBD2 might be the D (5 bases). Germline CDR1 SEHNR, CDR2 FQNEAQ (reference sequence). Trimming left V 10 bases short and J 5 bases short, with 15 bases between. This CDR3 spans 13 amino acids. The CDR3 spells CANYEDFDNEQFF. Written as DNA, the CDR3 is TGTGCCAACTATGAGGACTTCGACAATGAGCAGTTCTTC.

There are many counts of this clonotype. The junction shows a germline mismatch at one end, possibly a read error. J is TRBJ2-7 and V is TRBV7-9; TRBD2 agrees at 11 bases. Germline V gives CDR1 SEHNR, CDR2 FQNEAQ (reference sequence). This CDR3 is 14 amino acids long. The CDR3 bases are TGCGCCAGCAGCTTACTAGCGGGAGCTTACGAGCAGTACTTC. Translation gives CASSLLAGAYEQYF.